A single sample is the source of the 11 T cell receptor beta chains below, sequenced in a study of blood T cell repertoires in COVID-19 (dated by TCRdb to the early 2020s). Library preparation employed the immunoSEQ multiplex PCR assay. TCRdb took over this immuneACCESS table, retaining in-frame rearrangements with V and J assigned. Such tables are incomplete; in checked studies, under half of the missing clones stem from an unresolved V gene, and the remainder is unexplained. Recorded for this sample are approximately 100,000 clones; approximately 81% of them occurred a single time. Around 15% of the sample is held by the ten biggest clonotypes. The specimen sequenced was peripheral blood. These receptors were collected from a woman between 70 and 85 years old with acute or convalescent COVID-19.

The chain employs TRBV5-6 and TRBJ1-5; D not certain. The germline V and J ends were trimmed by 2 bases and 3 bases, with 12 bases remaining between them. This CDR3 region has 15 residues. Germline V gene data show CDR1 as SGHDT and CDR2 as YYEEEE. DNA for the CDR3: TGTGCCAGCAGCTTTTTTCTTTCCCCCAATCAGCCCCAGCATTTT. Amino acid sequence: CASSFFLSPNQPQHF.

The chain joins TRBV28 to TRBJ2-6; 7 positions agree with TRBD2. V shed 1 base and J 0 bases; nucleotides not matched to a gene: 0. There are 16 residues in the CDR3. Looked up from germline, CDR1 is MDHEN and CDR2 is SYDVKM. The CDR3: CASSLSGGSGANVLTF. The DNA for the CDR3 is TGTGCCAGCAGTTTATCGGGGGGCTCTGGGGCCAACGTCCTGACTTTC.

V and J are TRBV7-6 and TRBJ1-3; tentative D call: TRBD1 (5 bases). Per the germline V gene, CDR1 is SGHVS and CDR2 is FNYEAQ. With 1 base removed from V and 1 base from J, the gap between germline ends came to 11 bases. CDR3 size: 16 residues. This CDR3 reads CASSLVAGRSGNTIYF. CDR3 nucleotide sequence: TGTGCCAGCAGCTTAGTGGCAGGGAGGTCTGGAAACACCATATATTTT.

This chain links TRBV21-1 with TRBJ1-6; the table's D call TRBD1 went unverified against the DNA. TRBV21-1 is a pseudogene. The CDR3 is 17 amino acids. CDR3 in DNA: TGTGCCAGCAGCCTTAAGGTCGGGACAGCTTATAATTCACCCCTCCACTTT. As protein: CASSLKVGTAYNSPLHF.

This chain links TRBV14 with TRBJ1-4, with TRBD1 matching 7 bases. The germline V gene encodes CDR1 SGHDN and CDR2 FVKESK. The CDR3 has 15 residues. The trim removed 2 bases at V and 4 bases at J, leaving 4 bases unmatched. Here the CDR3 DNA reads TGTGCCAGCAGCCAAACAGGGGTTGATAATGAAAAACTGTTTTTT. Translating it yields CASSQTGVDNEKLFF.

The V and J genes are TRBV3-1 (or the pseudogene TRBV3-2) and TRBJ2-1, with 8 positions matching TRBD2. The germline V gene has CDR1 LGHDT and CDR2 YNNKEL (reference sequence). With 1 base clipped from V and 2 bases from J, the junction kept 7 bases outside the gene matches. CDR3 length equals 17 residues. The CDR3 region has the DNA TGTGCCAGCAGCCAAGCCCCGGGGGGGGGACCCTACAATGAGCAGTTCTTC. The encoded protein is CASSQAPGGGPYNEQFF.

This chain uses TRBV30 with TRBJ1-2; D is unclear. Germline V CDR1 and CDR2: GTSNPN, SVGIG (reference sequence). This CDR3 region has 13 residues. Trimming shortened V by 1 base and J by 2 bases, and 8 bases separated the two germline ends. Here the CDR3 reads CAWSASLNYGYTF. The DNA for the CDR3 is TGTGCCTGGAGTGCGAGCCTCAACTATGGCTACACCTTC.

The rearrangement uses TRBV7-9 and TRBJ1-1; D not certain. V lost 5 bases to trimming and J lost 1 base, with 2 bases between them. The CDR3 consists of 11 residues. Germline V gene lookup returns CDR1 SEHNR and CDR2 FQNEAQ (reference sequence). The CDR3 is CASSQNTEAFF. The CDR3 coding sequence is TGTGCCAGCAGCCAGAACACTGAAGCTTTCTTT.

The chain links TRBV18 to TRBJ2-4; TRBD2 might be the D (6 bases). The V gene's germline CDR1 is KGHSH and CDR2 LQKENI. The CDR3 sequence is 18 residues long. V was shortened by 3 bases and J by 2 bases, with 20 bases between the two germline ends. The CDR3 nucleotides are TGTGCCAGCTCACCTTGGGGGGTTGGAGTGATGACCAAAAACATTCAGTACTTC. This translates into CASSPWGVGVMTKNIQYF. The full variable domain, its missing parts supplied by reference TRBV18 and TRBJ2-4, is NAGVMQNPRHLVRRRGQEARLRCSPMKGHSHVYWYRQLPEEGLKFMVYLQKENIIDESGMPKERFSAEFPKEGPSILRIQQVVRGDSAAYFCASSPWGVGVMTKNIQYFGAGTRLSVL.

The V call is TRBV29-1, the J call TRBJ1-1, with a weak D call TRBD1 (5 bases). Trimming removed 0 bases from V and 3 bases from J, with 8 bases in between. The CDR3 extends over 13 amino acids. The germline gives CDR1 SQVTM, CDR2 ANQGSEA. The CDR3: CSVEEPRDTEAFF. In DNA, the CDR3 is TGCAGCGTTGAAGAACCCAGGGACACTGAAGCTTTCTTT.

This clone showed up just a few times. V is TRBV7-2 and J is TRBJ2-1; D ambiguous. This CDR3 has 15 residues. The germline V gene has CDR1 SGHTA and CDR2 FQGNSA. V lost 1 base and J lost 6, with 13 bases in between. The CDR3 DNA reads as TGTGCCAGCAGCTTAGACGGGTTCTTGATCAATGAGCAGTTCTTC. It codes for CASSLDGFLINEQFF.